This TCR beta chain was captured in a study of T-cell reconstitution after alpha-beta-depleted transplantation in children. Study findings and constraints: At around two months after transplant, the alpha-beta T cells were reportedly derived from several hundred expanded clones that came from non-depleted graft cells.

The CDR3 covers 14 residues. V shed 2 bases and J shed 8 bases, with 13 bases lying between them. Germline V gene data show CDR1 as MGHRA and CDR2 as YSYEKL. It was with unique molecular identifiers that the TCRbeta library was prepared. TCRdb passed the PCR reads through MiXCR, listing each CDR3 protein once. The sample holds hundreds of thousands of distinct CDR3 sequences, 10% to 15% seen once. On this clonotype: Its antigen is not identified.

The TCR comes from a girl aged 2 to 9 with congenital amegakaryocytic thrombocytopenia, due to receive a stem cell transplant. The genes are TRBV4-1 and TRBJ2-1; D gene unclear. Sample: PBMCs, taken before TCRalphabeta/CD19-depleted stem cell transplant. The DNA of the CDR3 is TGCGCCAGCAGCCAACCTGGGCGGTCCCATGAGCAGTTCTTC. Amino acid sequence: CASSQPGRSHEQFF.